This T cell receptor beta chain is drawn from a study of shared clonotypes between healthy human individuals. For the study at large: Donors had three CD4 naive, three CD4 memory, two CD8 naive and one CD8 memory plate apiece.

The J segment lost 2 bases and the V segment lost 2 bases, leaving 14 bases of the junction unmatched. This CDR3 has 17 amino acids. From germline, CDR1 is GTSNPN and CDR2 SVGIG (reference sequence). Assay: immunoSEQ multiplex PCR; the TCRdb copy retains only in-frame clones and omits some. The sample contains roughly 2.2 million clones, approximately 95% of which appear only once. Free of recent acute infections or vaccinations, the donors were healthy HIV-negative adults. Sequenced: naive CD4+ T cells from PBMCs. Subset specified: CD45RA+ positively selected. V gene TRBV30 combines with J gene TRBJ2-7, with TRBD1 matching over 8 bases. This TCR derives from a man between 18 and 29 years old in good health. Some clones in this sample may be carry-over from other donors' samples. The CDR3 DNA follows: TGTGCCTGGAGTTACCGGACAGGGATCATACCGACCTACGAGCAGTACTTC. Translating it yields CAWSYRTGIIPTYEQYF. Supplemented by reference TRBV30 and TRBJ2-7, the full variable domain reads SQTIHQWPATLVQPVGSPLSLECTVEGTSNPNLYWYRQAAGRGLQLLFYSVGIGQISSEVPQNLSASRPQDRQFILSSKKLLLSDSGFYLCAWSYRTGIIPTYEQYFGPGTRLTVT.